The rows below give T cell receptor beta chains drawn from one sample of a study of shared clonotypes between healthy human individuals. The assay was immunoSEQ multiplex PCR, and TCRdb's table has in-frame clones only and misses some. In the table there are around 1.6 million clones, 98% of which are singletons. Sequencing used naive CD4+ T cells sorted from blood. These receptors originate from a man aged 30 to 39 in good health. Each CDR3 is given with its conserved first and last residue. The order of the fields is J gene, D gene, V gene, clone size, CDR3 protein, CDR3 DNA. D genes are given only for firm matches. Clone sizes are given selectively: once, few, many, or a class where the clone is expanded.

J: TRBJ1-3; D: TRBD1; V: TRBV7-2; size: -; CDR3: CASSSDRVSGNTIYF; DNA: TGTGCCAGCAGCTCGGACAGGGTCTCTGGAAACACCATATATTTT
J: TRBJ2-1; D: TRBD2; V: TRBV14; size: -; CDR3: CASSQGIVWREGFNEQFF; DNA: TGTGCCAGCAGCCAAGGGATTGTTTGGCGGGAGGGTTTTAATGAGCAGTTCTTC
J: TRBJ1-1; D: TRBD1; V: TRBV7-2; size: -; CDR3: CASSSQGSDTEAFF; DNA: TGTGCCAGCAGCTCACAGGGGTCTGACACTGAAGCTTTCTTT
J: TRBJ2-2; D: TRBD1; V: TRBV29-1; size: -; CDR3: CSVETGYTGELFF; DNA: TGCAGCGTTGAGACAGGGTATACCGGGGAGCTGTTTTTT
J: TRBJ1-2; D: -; V: TRBV10-1; size: once; CDR3: CASSEGKNNYGYTF; DNA: TGCGCCAGCAGTGAGGGCAAGAATAACTATGGCTACACCTTC
J: TRBJ1-1; D: -; V: TRBV19; size: -; CDR3: CAAASKWEGTEAFF; DNA: TGTGCCGCCGCCTCGAAGTGGGAGGGCACTGAAGCTTTCTTT
J: TRBJ2-7; D: TRBD2; V: TRBV5-1; size: -; CDR3: CASRDMGLGEQYF; DNA: TGCGCCAGCAGGGACATGGGACTAGGCGAGCAGTACTTC
J: TRBJ2-1; D: -; V: TRBV5-4; size: -; CDR3: CASSLASYNEQFF; DNA: TGTGCCAGCAGCTTGGCCTCCTACAATGAGCAGTTCTTC
J: TRBJ2-7; D: -; V: TRBV6-1; size: -; CDR3: CASSEMDYSYEQYF; DNA: TGTGCCAGCAGTGAAATGGATTACTCCTACGAGCAGTACTTC
J: TRBJ2-4; D: -; V: TRBV6-1; size: once; CDR3: CASSDRLLAKNIQYF; DNA: TGTGCCAGCAGTGACCGACTTCTAGCCAAAAACATTCAGTACTTC
J: TRBJ2-5; D: TRBD1; V: TRBV6-5; size: -; CDR3: CASSNNRGTQYF; DNA: TGTGCCAGCAGTAATAACAGGGGGACCCAGTACTTC
J: TRBJ1-4; D: -; V: TRBV28; size: -; CDR3: CASGRVGNEKLFF; DNA: TGTGCCAGCGGGCGCGTTGGTAATGAAAAACTGTTTTTT
J: TRBJ2-2; D: -; V: TRBV21-1; size: -; CDR3: CASSNVPGELFF; DNA: TGTGCCAGCAGCAACGTCCCCGGGGAGCTGTTTTTT
J: TRBJ1-1; D: -; V: TRBV10-3; size: -; CDR3: CAISAAWMNTEAFF; DNA: TGTGCCATCAGCGCAGCCTGGATGAACACTGAAGCTTTCTTT
J: TRBJ1-3; D: -; V: TRBV7-2; size: -; CDR3: CASSHVSLSGNTIYF; DNA: TGTGCCAGCAGCCACGTGAGCCTCTCTGGAAACACCATATATTTT
J: TRBJ2-2; D: -; V: TRBV10-3; size: -; CDR3: CATRSASDTGELFF; DNA: TGTGCCACCCGTAGCGCTAGCGACACCGGGGAGCTGTTTTTT
J: TRBJ2-3; D: TRBD2; V: TRBV11-2; size: -; CDR3: CASSFRGEDTQYF; DNA: TGTGCCAGCAGCTTTCGGGGGGAAGATACGCAGTATTTT
J: TRBJ2-5; D: -; V: TRBV6-1; size: -; CDR3: CASSPQGRGLETQYF; DNA: TGTGCCAGCAGTCCCCAAGGCCGGGGCCTGGAGACCCAGTACTTC
J: TRBJ2-5; D: -; V: TRBV28; size: -; CDR3: CASSLPPYGAQYF; DNA: TGTGCCAGCAGTTTACCCCCTTATGGCGCCCAGTACTTC
J: TRBJ2-7; D: TRBD1; V: TRBV5-1; size: -; CDR3: CASSTGQGVAYEQYF; DNA: TGCGCCAGCAGCACAGGACAGGGAGTTGCCTACGAGCAGTACTTC
J: TRBJ2-3; D: -; V: TRBV7-8; size: once; CDR3: CASSSAVEADTQYF; DNA: TGTGCCAGCAGCTCCGCCGTCGAGGCAGATACGCAGTATTTT
J: TRBJ1-2; D: -; V: TRBV2; size: -; CDR3: CASSATGGYTF; DNA: TGTGCCAGCAGTGCCACGGGTGGCTACACCTTC
J: TRBJ2-2; D: -; V: TRBV5-1; size: once; CDR3: CASSITVTGELFF; DNA: TGCGCCAGCAGCATTACAGTTACCGGGGAGCTGTTTTTT
J: TRBJ1-5; D: -; V: TRBV7-9; size: -; CDR3: CASSLQLGIRNQPQHF; DNA: TGTGCCAGCAGCTTGCAGTTAGGGATCCGCAATCAGCCCCAGCATTTT
J: TRBJ1-1; D: -; V: TRBV18; size: -; CDR3: CASSSGLGRSMNTEAFF; DNA: TGTGCCAGCTCATCTGGTCTAGGGCGGTCTATGAACACTGAAGCTTTCTTT
J: TRBJ2-5; D: -; V: TRBV7-6; size: -; CDR3: CASSLGLGGETQYF; DNA: TGTGCCAGCAGCTTAGGGCTTGGGGGGGAGACCCAGTACTTC
J: TRBJ1-2; D: TRBD1; V: TRBV28; size: -; CDR3: CASRAQGARGYTF; DNA: TGTGCCAGCAGAGCACAGGGGGCGCGTGGCTACACCTTC
J: TRBJ2-1; D: TRBD2; V: TRBV7-2; size: -; CDR3: CASSLVRLAGGIEQFF; DNA: TGTGCCAGCAGCTTAGTGAGACTAGCGGGAGGGATAGAGCAGTTCTTC
J: TRBJ2-3; D: TRBD1; V: TRBV23-1; size: -; CDR3: CASSDGQGRTDTQYF; DNA: TGCGCCAGCAGTGACGGACAGGGACGCACAGATACGCAGTATTTT
J: TRBJ2-7; D: -; V: TRBV2; size: -; CDR3: CASSAGRRGYEQYF; DNA: TGTGCCAGCAGCGCTGGGCGAAGGGGCTACGAGCAGTACTTC
J: TRBJ1-5; D: TRBD1; V: TRBV19; size: -; CDR3: CASSSSPGTGIVGHF; DNA: TGTGCCAGTAGTTCCTCACCCGGGACAGGGATAGTAGGGCATTTT
J: TRBJ2-1; D: -; V: TRBV7-2; size: -; CDR3: CASKGSQGYNEQFF; DNA: TGTGCCAGTAAGGGGAGCCAGGGATACAATGAGCAGTTCTTC
J: TRBJ2-2; D: -; V: TRBV18; size: -; CDR3: CASSPRPTGELFF; DNA: TGTGCCAGCTCACCTCGTCCCACCGGGGAGCTGTTTTTT
J: TRBJ1-5; D: -; V: TRBV19; size: -; CDR3: CASTRGQISNQPQHF; DNA: TGTGCCAGTACCCGGGGACAAATTAGCAATCAGCCCCAGCATTTT
J: TRBJ1-4; D: -; V: TRBV6-5; size: -; CDR3: CASSLRRPYGNEKLFF; DNA: TGTGCCAGCAGTTTACGACGCCCGTATGGTAATGAAAAACTGTTTTTT
J: TRBJ1-2; D: TRBD1; V: TRBV18; size: -; CDR3: CASSPTGETDYGYTF; DNA: TGTGCCAGCTCACCTACAGGGGAAACTGACTATGGCTACACCTTC
J: TRBJ2-7; D: -; V: TRBV6-1; size: once; CDR3: CASSERGRGRFSEQYF; DNA: TGTGCCAGCAGTGAGAGAGGGAGGGGGAGGTTCAGCGAGCAGTACTTC
J: TRBJ1-3; D: -; V: TRBV11-2; size: -; CDR3: CASSLLGAGNTIYF; DNA: TGTGCCAGCAGCTTATTGGGGGCTGGAAACACCATATATTTT
J: TRBJ1-1; D: -; V: TRBV4-3; size: -; CDR3: CASSQEGQVNTEAFF; DNA: TGCGCCAGCAGCCAAGAGGGGCAGGTGAACACTGAAGCTTTCTTT
J: TRBJ2-1; D: -; V: TRBV10-3; size: -; CDR3: CAISEVYEQFF; DNA: TGTGCCATCAGTGAAGTTTATGAGCAGTTCTTC
J: TRBJ1-2; D: TRBD1; V: TRBV25-1; size: -; CDR3: CASSAPGQVLYGYTF; DNA: TGTGCCAGCAGTGCTCCGGGACAGGTTTTATATGGCTACACCTTC
J: TRBJ2-2; D: -; V: TRBV10-3; size: -; CDR3: CAISEQGTGELFF; DNA: TGTGCCATCAGTGAGCAGGGGACCGGGGAGCTGTTTTTT
J: TRBJ2-5; D: -; V: TRBV5-1; size: -; CDR3: CASSQGLTRETQYF; DNA: TGCGCCAGCAGCCAGGGCCTTACACGGGAGACCCAGTACTTC